In this sample, the clone carrying this T cell receptor (beta chain) turned up once. This entry belongs to a study of blood T cell repertoires in COVID-19. Study information: The United States, Italy and Spain supplied acute and convalescent COVID-19 samples. Sample material is recorded as cDNA or gDNA derived from T cells, B-cell-depleted T cells, or PBMCs.

The V gene end was trimmed by 4 bases and the J gene end by 6 bases; junction bases not matched to a gene: 13. This CDR3 has 17 amino acids. Germline V CDR1 and CDR2: KGHDR, SFDVKD. Per the original data handling: Amplification of reference gene primers provided the estimated nucleated cell counts. The table came from immunoSEQ multiplex PCR; TCRdb's copy has only in-frame clones and leaves some out. V and J calls and clone size follow that table, whereas D and trimming were derived from the DNA. Of 200,000 to 300,000 clones listed, around 87% are singletons. The rearrangement uses TRBV24-1 and TRBJ2-1; 8 nucleotides line up with TRBD2. The origin of this receptor is a woman aged 45-59 years with acute or convalescent COVID-19. Sample: peripheral blood. DNA for the CDR3: TGTGCCACCAGTGACAAAATTAAGCGGGAGAGGGTCAATGAGCAGTTCTTC. Amino acid sequence: CATSDKIKRERVNEQFF.